This TCR beta chain was sequenced for a study of tumor and adjacent non-tumor tissue in lung cancer (dated by TCRdb to 2016 to 2019). In the study overall: The cohort included about eleven adenocarcinoma, a couple of squamous cell carcinoma and 1 small cell lung cancer patients. The study compared bulk TCRbeta repertoires between lung tumor tissue and matched distant non-tumor lung tissue from fewer than 19 lung cancer patients. For each patient, one tumor sample and one normal lung sample were taken, giving under 35 paired specimens that underwent TCRbeta CDR3 sequencing. Sequencing generated a total of approximately 130 million productive TCRbeta reads, averaging around 4 million reads per sample. Ages among the 15 or so patients ranged from roughly 31 to 85 years, there were around ten men and 5 women, and disease was at TNM stage I to III.

According to the germline V gene, CDR1 reads SGHRS and CDR2 reads YFSETQ. The CDR3 covers 14 residues, taking in both the cysteine and the phenylalanine. The DNA shown is the 42-base CDR3, in frame from base 1. To prepare the library, multiplex PCR was applied. The instrument given in TCRdb is Illumina HiSeq 2500. Following protocols modified from ARM-PCR, the researchers constructed TCRbeta libraries through three rounds of nested PCR with primers (Table S4). Before sequencing, PCR products of 200-500 bp were excised from the gel and purified with the QIAquick gel extraction kit. Under the source paper's analysis protocol: Reads were cleaned with Trimmomatic, merged with FLASH into complete CDR3 sequences, and assigned to V(D)J germline segments with MiTCR. Clonal diversity was computed as the inverse Simpson's index with VDJtools. In-frame sequences lacking a premature stop codon were counted as productive reads. In TCRdb, the public reads were trimmed at Q25 with fastp and aligned with MiXCR, with productive beta chains retained. Rows with one shared CDR3 protein collapse into an entry with the most common genes and DNA. For this entry, the V and J calls and clone size follow TCRdb and not the study's own pipeline. The sample yields more than 55,000 distinct CDR3 sequences; roughly three quarters were counted once. More than 35% of the sample is in the top ten clones.

RNA was isolated from bulk unsorted tissue, and RNA quality was assessed with a NanoDrop ND-1000 and an Agilent 2100. Distant non-tumor tissue taken more than 3 cm from the tumor edge was used as the normal lung sample. Donors were newly diagnosed lung cancer patients admitted for thoracic surgery in China between August and November 2014, without prior chemotherapy. The study excluded patients who had received radiotherapy or chemotherapy before or who had another cancer at the same time. Surgical tissue pieces of 1-2 cm3 were preserved in RNAlater solution and stored at -80 °C until use. General study outcomes and caveats: The cohort had only around 14 patients, and the authors noted that larger samples and more detailed clinical data are needed. The sequencing platform is not named in the methods, and unique molecular identifiers are not mentioned. Younger patients had significantly higher TCR diversity, and higher tumor TCR diversity was associated with shorter overall and disease-free survival. Tumor tissue showed significantly higher TCR diversity (inverse Simpson) than normal lung tissue, at roughly 390 vs 170 (P = 0.0075, Mann-Whitney U test). The top 100 clones made up a significantly larger cumulative share of the repertoire in normal lung than in tumor tissue. Peripheral blood was not sequenced, so blood TCRbeta repertoires in these lung cancer patients were not examined.

As concerns this clonotype: This receptor's antigen is unknown. The germline gene is not matched at one end of the junction; a read error may be the cause.

The receptor's source is a man aged 55-75 years with non-small cell lung cancer. Recombination connected TRBV5-1 to TRBJ2-7; the D region possibly corresponds to TRBD1 (5 bases align). The sample consisted of distant non-tumor lung tissue. Here is the DNA: TGCGTCAGCAGTATCTCAGGGCCCTCCTACGAGCAGTACTTC. This codes for CVSSISGPSYEQYF.